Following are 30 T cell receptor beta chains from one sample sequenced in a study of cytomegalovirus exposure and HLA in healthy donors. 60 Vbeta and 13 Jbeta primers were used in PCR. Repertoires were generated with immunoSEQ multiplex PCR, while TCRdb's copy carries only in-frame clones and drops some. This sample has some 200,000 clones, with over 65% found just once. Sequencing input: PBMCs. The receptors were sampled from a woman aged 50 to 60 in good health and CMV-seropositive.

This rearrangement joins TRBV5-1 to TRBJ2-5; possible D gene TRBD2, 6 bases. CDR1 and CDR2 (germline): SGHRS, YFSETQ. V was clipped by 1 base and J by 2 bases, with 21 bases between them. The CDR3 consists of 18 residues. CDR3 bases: TGCGCCAGCAGCTTGTTCCCTTCGGATTGGGGGGAGCAAGAGACCCAGTACTTC. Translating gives CASSLFPSDWGEQETQYF.

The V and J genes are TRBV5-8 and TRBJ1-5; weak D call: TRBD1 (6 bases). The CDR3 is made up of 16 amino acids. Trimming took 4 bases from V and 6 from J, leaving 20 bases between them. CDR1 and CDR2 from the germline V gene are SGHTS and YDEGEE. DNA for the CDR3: TGTGCCAGCAGCCCTAGGGGGGGGCCTCCGGGTCAGCCCCAGCATTTT. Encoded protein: CASSPRGGPPGQPQHF.

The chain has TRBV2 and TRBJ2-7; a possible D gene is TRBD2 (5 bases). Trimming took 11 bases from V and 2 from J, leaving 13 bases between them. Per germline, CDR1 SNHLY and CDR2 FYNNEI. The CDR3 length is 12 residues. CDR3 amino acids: CASRGEPYEQYF. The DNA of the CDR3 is TGTGCCTCACGGGGAGAGCCCTACGAGCAGTACTTC.

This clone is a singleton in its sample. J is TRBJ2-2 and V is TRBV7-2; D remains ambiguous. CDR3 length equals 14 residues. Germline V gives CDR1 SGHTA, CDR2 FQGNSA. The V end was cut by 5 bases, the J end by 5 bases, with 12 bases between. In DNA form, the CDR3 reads TGTGCCAGCAGCCCCGAGCCCCCGACCGGGGAGCTGTTTTTT. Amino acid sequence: CASSPEPPTGELFF.

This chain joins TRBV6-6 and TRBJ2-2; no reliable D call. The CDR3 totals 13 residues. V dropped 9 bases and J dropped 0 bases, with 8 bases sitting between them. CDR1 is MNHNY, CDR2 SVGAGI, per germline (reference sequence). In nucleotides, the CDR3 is TGTGCCAGTCAGAATCCGAACACCGGGGAGCTGTTTTTT. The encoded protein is CASQNPNTGELFF.

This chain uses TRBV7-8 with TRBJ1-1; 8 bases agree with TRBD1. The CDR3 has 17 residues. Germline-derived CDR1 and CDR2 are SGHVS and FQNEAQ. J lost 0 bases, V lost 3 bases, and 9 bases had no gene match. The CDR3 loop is CASSFQQGVVVNTEAFF. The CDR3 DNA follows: TGTGCCAGCAGCTTTCAACAGGGGGTGGTGGTGAACACTGAAGCTTTCTTT.

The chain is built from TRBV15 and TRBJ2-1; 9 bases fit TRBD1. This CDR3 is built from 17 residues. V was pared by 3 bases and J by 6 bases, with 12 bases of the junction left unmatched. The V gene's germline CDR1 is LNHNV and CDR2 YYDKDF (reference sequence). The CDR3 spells CATSRTPTGGAVNEQFF. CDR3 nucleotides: TGTGCCACCAGCAGGACACCCACAGGGGGCGCAGTCAATGAGCAGTTCTTC.

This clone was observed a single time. Written as DNA, the CDR3 is TGTGCCAGCAGCTTAGCCCTAGCGGGGGGGTCTTATGAGCAGTTCTTC. Amino acids: CASSLALAGGSYEQFF. The chain recombines TRBV7-9 with TRBJ2-1, with 12 bases lining up with TRBD2. Germline assignment: CDR1 SEHNR and CDR2 FQNEAQ (reference sequence). V was clipped by 0 bases and J by 8 bases; unmatched bases: 5. The CDR3 sequence is 16 residues long.

DNA for the CDR3: TGTGCCATAGCCTCTACCATTGAAGAGACCCAGTACTTC. This gives the protein CAIASTIEETQYF. The V gene is TRBV9, the J gene TRBJ2-5, with D uncertain. The CDR3 length is 13 residues. V lost 9 bases and J 3 bases, leaving 15 bases between the germline ends. The V gene's germline CDR1 is SGDLS and CDR2 YYNGEE.

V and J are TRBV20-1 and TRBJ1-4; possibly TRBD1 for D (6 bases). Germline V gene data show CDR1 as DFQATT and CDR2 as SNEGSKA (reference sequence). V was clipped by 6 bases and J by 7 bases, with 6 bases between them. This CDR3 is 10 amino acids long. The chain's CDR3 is CSARGEKLFF. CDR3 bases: TGCAGTGCCAGGGGTGAAAAACTGTTTTTT.

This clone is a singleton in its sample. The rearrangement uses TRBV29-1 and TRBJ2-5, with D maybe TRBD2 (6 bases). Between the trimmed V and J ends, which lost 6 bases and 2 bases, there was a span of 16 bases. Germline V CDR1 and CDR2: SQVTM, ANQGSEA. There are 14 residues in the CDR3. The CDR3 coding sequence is TGCAGCGTAGGGCCCGGGACTTATCAAGAGACCCAGTACTTC. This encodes CSVGPGTYQETQYF.

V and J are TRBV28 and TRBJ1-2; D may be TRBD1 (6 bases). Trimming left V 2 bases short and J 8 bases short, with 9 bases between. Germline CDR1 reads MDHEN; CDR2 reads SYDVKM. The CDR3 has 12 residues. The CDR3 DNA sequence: TGTGCCAGCAGTTTAAGGGGGTCCGGCTACACCTTC. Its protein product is CASSLRGSGYTF.

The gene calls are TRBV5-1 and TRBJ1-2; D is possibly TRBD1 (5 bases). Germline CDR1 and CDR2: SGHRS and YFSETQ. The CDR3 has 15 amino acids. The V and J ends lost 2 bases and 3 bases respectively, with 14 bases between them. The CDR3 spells CASSLGPWGDYGYTF. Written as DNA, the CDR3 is TGCGCCAGCAGCTTAGGACCGTGGGGGGACTATGGCTACACCTTC.

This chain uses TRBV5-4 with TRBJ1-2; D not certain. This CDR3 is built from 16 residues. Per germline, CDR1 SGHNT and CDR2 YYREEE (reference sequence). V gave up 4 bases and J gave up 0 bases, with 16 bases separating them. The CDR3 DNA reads TGTGCCAGCAGCAAACCCCAACTAACGGCTAACTATGGCTACACCTTC. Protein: CASSKPQLTANYGYTF.

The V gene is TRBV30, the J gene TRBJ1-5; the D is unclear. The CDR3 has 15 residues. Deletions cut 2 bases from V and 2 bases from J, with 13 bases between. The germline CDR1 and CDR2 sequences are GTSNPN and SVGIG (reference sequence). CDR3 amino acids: CAWSRIGSGNQPQHF. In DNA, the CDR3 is TGTGCCTGGAGTCGCATTGGCAGCGGCAATCAGCCCCAGCATTTT.

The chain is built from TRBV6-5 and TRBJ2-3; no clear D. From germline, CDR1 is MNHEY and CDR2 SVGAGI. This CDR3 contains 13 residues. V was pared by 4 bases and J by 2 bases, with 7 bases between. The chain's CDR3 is CASSLQNTDTQYF. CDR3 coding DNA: TGTGCCAGCAGTTTACAGAACACAGATACGCAGTATTTT.

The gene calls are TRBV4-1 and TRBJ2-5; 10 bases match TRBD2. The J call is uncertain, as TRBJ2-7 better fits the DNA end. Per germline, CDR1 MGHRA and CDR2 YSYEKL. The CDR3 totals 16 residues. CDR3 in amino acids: CASSRSSGGPPYEQYF. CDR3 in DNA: TGCGCCAGCAGCCGCTCTAGCGGGGGCCCCCCCTACGAGCAGTACTTC.

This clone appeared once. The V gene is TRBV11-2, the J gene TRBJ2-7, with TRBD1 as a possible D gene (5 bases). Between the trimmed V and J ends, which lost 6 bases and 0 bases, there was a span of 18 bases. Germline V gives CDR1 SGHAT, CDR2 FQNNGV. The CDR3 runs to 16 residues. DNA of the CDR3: TGTGCCAGCAGACCGGACACAACTATAAGCTCCTACGAGCAGTACTTC. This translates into CASRPDTTISSYEQYF.

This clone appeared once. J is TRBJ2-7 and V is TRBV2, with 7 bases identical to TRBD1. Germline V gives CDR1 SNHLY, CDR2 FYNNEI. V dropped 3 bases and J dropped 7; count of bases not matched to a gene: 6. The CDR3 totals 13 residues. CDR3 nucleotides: TGTGCCAGCAGTGACAGGGGCAGGGGGGAGCAGTACTTC. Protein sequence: CASSDRGRGEQYF.

CDR3 protein: CASEAGLGYEQYF. In DNA form, the CDR3 reads TGTGCCAGCGAAGCAGGCTTGGGCTACGAGCAGTACTTC. The chain is built from TRBV2 and TRBJ2-7, with D unclear. Trimming stripped 8 bases from V and 3 bases from J, with 14 bases between. The V gene's germline CDR1 is SNHLY and CDR2 FYNNEI. The CDR3 runs 13 residues.

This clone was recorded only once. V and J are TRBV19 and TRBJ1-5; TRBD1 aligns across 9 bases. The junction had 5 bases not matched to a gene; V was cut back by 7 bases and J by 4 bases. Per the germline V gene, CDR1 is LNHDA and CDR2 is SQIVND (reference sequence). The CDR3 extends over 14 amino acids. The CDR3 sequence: CASTPDRGNQPQHF. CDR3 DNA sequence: TGTGCCAGTACCCCAGACAGGGGGAATCAGCCCCAGCATTTT.

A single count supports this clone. CDR3 sequence: CASSKTGVQETQYF. Written as DNA, the CDR3 is TGTGCCAGCAGCAAAACGGGGGTTCAAGAGACCCAGTACTTC. The rearrangement links TRBV9 to TRBJ2-5; D perhaps matches TRBD2 (6 bases). This CDR3 comprises 14 residues. Germline V gene lookup returns CDR1 SGDLS and CDR2 YYNGEE. Trimming cost V 4 bases and J 2 bases, with 12 bases left between them.

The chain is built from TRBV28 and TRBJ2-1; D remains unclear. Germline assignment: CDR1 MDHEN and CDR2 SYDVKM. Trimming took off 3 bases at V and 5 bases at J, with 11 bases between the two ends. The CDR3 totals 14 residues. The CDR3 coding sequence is TGTGCCAGCAGTTTGGTCGGTGTAAACAATGAGCAGTTCTTC. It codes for CASSLVGVNNEQFF. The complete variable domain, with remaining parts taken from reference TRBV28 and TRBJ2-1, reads DVKVTQSSRYLVKRTGEKVFLECVQDMDHENMFWYRQDPGLGLRLIYFSYDVKMKEKGDIPEGYSVSREKKERFSLILESASTNQTSMYLCASSLVGVNNEQFFGPGTRLTVL.

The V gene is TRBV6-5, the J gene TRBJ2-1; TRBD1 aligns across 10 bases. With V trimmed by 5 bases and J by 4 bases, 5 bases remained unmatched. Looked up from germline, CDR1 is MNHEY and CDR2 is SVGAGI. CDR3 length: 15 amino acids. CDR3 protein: CASSGRTGGYNEQFF. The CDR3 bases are TGTGCCAGCAGTGGCAGGACAGGGGGGTACAATGAGCAGTTCTTC.

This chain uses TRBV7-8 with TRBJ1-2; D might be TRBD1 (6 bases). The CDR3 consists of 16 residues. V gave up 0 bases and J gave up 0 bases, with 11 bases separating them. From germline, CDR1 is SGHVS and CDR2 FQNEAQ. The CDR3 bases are TGTGCCAGCAGCTTAGCGAGGACAGTAGCTAACTATGGCTACACCTTC. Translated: CASSLARTVANYGYTF.

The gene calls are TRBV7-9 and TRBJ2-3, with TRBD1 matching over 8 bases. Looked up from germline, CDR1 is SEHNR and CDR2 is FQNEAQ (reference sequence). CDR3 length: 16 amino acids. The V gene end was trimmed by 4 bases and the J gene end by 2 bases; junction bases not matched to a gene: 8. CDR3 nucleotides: TGTGCCAGCAGCTCCCCCTGGGACAGGAACACAGATACGCAGTATTTT. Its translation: CASSSPWDRNTDTQYF.

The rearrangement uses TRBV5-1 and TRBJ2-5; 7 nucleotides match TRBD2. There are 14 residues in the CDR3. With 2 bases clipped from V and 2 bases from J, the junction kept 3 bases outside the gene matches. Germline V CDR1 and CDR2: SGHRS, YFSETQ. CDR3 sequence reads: CASSFGTTQETQYF. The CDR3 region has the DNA TGCGCCAGCAGCTTCGGGACTACACAAGAGACCCAGTACTTC.

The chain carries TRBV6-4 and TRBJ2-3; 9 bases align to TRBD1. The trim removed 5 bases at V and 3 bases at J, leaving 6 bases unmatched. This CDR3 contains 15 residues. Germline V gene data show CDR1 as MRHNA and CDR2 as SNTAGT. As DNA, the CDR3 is TGTGCCAGCAGTTCCACAGGGGGCCATACAGATACGCAGTATTTT. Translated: CASSSTGGHTDTQYF.

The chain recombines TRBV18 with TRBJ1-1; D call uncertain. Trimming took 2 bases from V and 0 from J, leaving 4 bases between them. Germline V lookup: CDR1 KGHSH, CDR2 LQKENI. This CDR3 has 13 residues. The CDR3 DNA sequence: TGTGCCAGCTCACCAACAGTGAACACTGAAGCTTTCTTT. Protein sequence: CASSPTVNTEAFF.

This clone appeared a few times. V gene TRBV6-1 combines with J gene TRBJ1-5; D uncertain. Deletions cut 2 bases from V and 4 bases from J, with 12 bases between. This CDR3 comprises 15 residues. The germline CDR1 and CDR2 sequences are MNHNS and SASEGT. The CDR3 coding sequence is TGTGCCAGCAGTGAATGGCTCCCGGGAAATCAGCCCCAGCATTTT. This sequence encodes CASSEWLPGNQPQHF.